The 17 T cell receptor delta chains below come from one sample, sequenced in a study of gamma-delta chains in newborns, infants, children (dated by TCRdb to about 2019). TCRdb names Illumina MiSeq as the instrument used. Public reads were reanalyzed in TCRdb with CATT, and rows carrying the same DNA were merged afterwards. Present in this sample are roughly 3,000 delta-chain clones, around 3.9% of which were seen just once. The ten most abundant clones make up 15% to 20% of the sample. Sequenced sample: blood. These receptors were obtained from a child who was a newborn, infant or young child, either healthy, febrile or measles-vaccinated (not recorded which).

In DNA, the CDR3 is TGTGCCTGTGACAGGCTGGGGGATACGACAGCACAACTCTTCTTT. This translates into CACDRLGDTTAQLFF. V usage is TRDV2 and J usage is TRDJ2; 11 bases line up with TRDD3. This CDR3 has 15 residues. Germline CDR1 reads GEAIGNYY; CDR2 reads EKD. V trimming: 2 bases; J trimming: 4 bases; junction bases outside the gene matches: 2.

Remarks on this clone: A far larger clone differs by one base, so this is likely a read error. Other DNA sequences in this sample translate to the same CDR3. This sequence joins TRDV2 and TRDJ3; TRDD3 matches 11 bases. Germline assignment: CDR1 GEAIGNYY and CDR2 EKD. Unmatched junction bases numbered 4, after V lost 0 bases and J lost 4 bases. This CDR3 spans 18 amino acids. The CDR3 sequence: CACDTAGGYSWDTRQMFF. Written as DNA, the CDR3 is TGTGCCTGTGACACCGCTGGGGGATACTCTTGGGACACCCGACAGATGTTTTTC.

This clone was detected only a few times. TCRdb's protein, taken from a much larger clone, differs from this DNA's translation at residue 10, likely owing to a read error; the protein displayed comes from the DNA. The chain carries TRDV2 and TRDJ3; D remains ambiguous. Per the germline V gene, CDR1 is GEAIGNYY and CDR2 is EKD. The length of the CDR3 is 17 residues. CDR3 residues: CACDQVPSSRDTRQMFF. The CDR3 region has the DNA TGTGCCTGTGACCAAGTACCGAGCTCCCGGGACACCCGACAGATGTTTTTC.

Concerning this clone itself: Given a far larger clone just one base away, this is likely a sequencing read error. The chain has TRDV2 and TRDJ3, with 11 bases that match TRDD3. Germline assignment: CDR1 GEAIGNYY and CDR2 EKD. Trimming at V came to 2 bases and at J to 0 bases, leaving 8 bases not matched to a gene. The CDR3 is made up of 20 amino acids. The CDR3 sequence is CACDILGDKPSSWDTRQMFF. In DNA, the CDR3 is TGTGCCTGTGACATACTGGGGGATAAGCCCAGCTCCTGGGACACCCGACAGATGTTTTTC.

As to this clone: Translating this DNA gives a protein that differs at residue 13 from the TCRdb one, which belongs to a much larger clone; a read error is likely, and the protein shown is this translation. J is TRDJ3 and V is TRDV2; TRDD3 aligns across 9 bases. This CDR3 contains 19 residues. CDR1 and CDR2 from the germline V gene are GEAIGNYY and EKD. CDR3 amino acids: CACDRVLGDTSWGTRQMFF. The CDR3 region has the DNA TGTGCCTGTGACAGAGTACTGGGGGACACCTCCTGGGGCACCCGACAGATGTTTTTC.

Remarks on this clone: A far larger clone is one base from this, pointing to a likely read error. This chain joins TRDV2 and TRDJ3; no reliable D call. Looked up from germline, CDR1 is GEAIGNYY and CDR2 is EKD. CDR3 length equals 12 residues. The CDR3 spells CARDTDTRQMFF. In nucleotides, the CDR3 is TGTGCCCGTGACACGGACACCCGACAGATGTTTTTC.

This clone turned up a few times. Translating this DNA gives a protein that differs at residue 4 from the TCRdb one, which belongs to a much larger clone; a read error is likely, and the protein shown is this translation. The chain combines TRDV2 with TRDJ3, with D unclear. V lost 6 bases and J lost 0, with 17 bases in between. Looked up from germline, CDR1 is GEAIGNYY and CDR2 is EKD. The CDR3 spans 18 residues. CDR3 sequence reads: CACNRVLERSWDTRQMFF. In nucleotides, the CDR3 is TGTGCCTGTAACAGAGTTCTGGAACGCTCCTGGGACACCCGACAGATGTTTTTC.

This clone was found a few times. With a much larger clone just one base away, this may be a read error. The same CDR3 can be traced to other DNA sequences in this sample. The genes are TRDV2 and TRDJ3; 12 nucleotides align to TRDD3. Germline values: CDR1 GEAIGNYY, CDR2 EKD. The CDR3 totals 20 residues. CDR3 amino acids: CACDSTGGYWPSWDTRQMFF. CDR3 in DNA: TGCGCCTGTGACAGTACTGGGGGATACTGGCCGTCCTGGGACACCCGACAGATGTTTTTC.

This clone occurred a few times. A much larger clone differs by one base, so this may be a read error. The same CDR3 also results from other DNA sequences found in this sample. The V call is TRDV2, the J call TRDJ2; 11 bases are a match to TRDD3. The CDR3 has 16 amino acids. Germline assignment: CDR1 GEAIGNYY and CDR2 EKD. In DNA form, the CDR3 reads TGTGCCTGTGACGTACTGGGGGATAACGAGACAGCACAACTTTTCTTT. It is translated as CACDVLGDNETAQLFF.

Comments on this clone: TCRdb attributes to this sequence the protein of a much larger clone, which differs from the DNA translation at residue 7; a read error is likely, and the protein displayed is translated from the DNA. This chain joins TRDV2 and TRDJ3; D unresolved. Per the germline V gene, CDR1 is GEAIGNYY and CDR2 is EKD. Between the trimmed V and J ends, which lost 1 base and 4 bases, there was a span of 10 bases. This CDR3 comprises 16 residues. The CDR3 spells CACDTGRYWDTRQMFF. The DNA for the CDR3 is TGTGCCTGTGACACTGGGAGATATTGGGACACCCGACAGATGTTTTTC.

On this clone: TCRdb pairs this DNA with a much larger clone's protein that differs at residue 16, likely a read error; the protein shown was translated from the DNA. The rearrangement uses TRDV2 and TRDJ3; the match to TRDD3 covers 8 bases. Germline CDR1 and CDR2: GEAIGNYY and EKD. This CDR3 has 18 amino acids. CDR3: CACDTGGGGSWDTRQVFF. CDR3 DNA sequence: TGTGCCTGTGACACCGGAGGTGGGGGATCCTGGGACACCCGACAGGTGTTTTTC.

This clone was detected a few times. TCRdb lists the protein of a much larger clone for this DNA, which differs at residue 12, so this is likely a read error; the protein given here is translated from the DNA itself. The V call is TRDV2, the J call TRDJ2; TRDD3 matches 12 bases. The V gene's germline CDR1 is GEAIGNYY and CDR2 EKD. The CDR3 spans 14 residues. CDR3 protein: CACDILGDTAQPFF. The CDR3 region has the DNA TGTGCCTGTGACATACTGGGGGATACAGCACAACCCTTCTTT.

A note on this clone: TCRdb records a much larger clone's protein for this DNA, with a difference at residue 12 that likely arises from a read error; the protein given is the translation of the DNA. The rearrangement links TRDV2 to TRDJ3; 10 bases align to TRDD3. Germline CDR1 is GEAIGNYY and CDR2 is EKD. CDR3 length equals 19 residues. This chain's CDR3 is CACDTLGDISSRDTRQMFF. The CDR3 region has the DNA TGTGCCTGTGACACCCTGGGGGATATTTCCTCCCGGGACACCCGACAGATGTTTTTC.

This clone was seen only a few times. The protein given by TCRdb reflects a much larger clone and differs at residue 10 from this DNA's translation, likely from a read error; the protein shown is the DNA's translation. The genes are TRDV2 and TRDJ3; D ambiguous. Deletions cut 3 bases from V and 5 bases from J, with 16 bases between. This CDR3 is built from 17 residues. Germline V gives CDR1 GEAIGNYY, CDR2 EKD. The CDR3 spells CACDAVKKTRDTRQMFF. The CDR3 DNA is TGTGCCTGTGACGCTGTGAAAAAGACCCGGGACACCCGACAGATGTTTTTC.

For this clone: The protein TCRdb lists belongs to a much larger clone and differs from this DNA's translation at residue 14, which points to a read error; the protein shown is made from the DNA. The chain links TRDV2 to TRDJ2; the match to TRDD3 covers 8 bases. The CDR3 covers 17 residues. The germline CDR1 and CDR2 sequences are GEAIGNYY and EKD. CDR3 DNA sequence: TGTGCCTGTGATCACACTGGGGGCCACGCTTTGACAGCACGACTCTTCTTT. Protein product: CACDHTGGHALTARLFF.

On this clone: TCRdb records a much larger clone's protein for this DNA, with a difference at residue 9 that likely arises from a read error; the protein given is the translation of the DNA. The chain uses TRDV2 and TRDJ2; 12 nucleotides line up with TRDD3. The J gene, absent from TCRdb, was called here by matching the DNA to germline. The V gene's germline CDR1 is GEAIGNYY and CDR2 EKD. This CDR3 has 13 residues. V lost 5 bases and J lost 7; bases outside the gene matches: 1. CDR3 coding DNA: TGTGCCTGTGCTGGGGGATACGTAGCACAACTCTTCTTT. Protein product: CACAGGYVAQLFF.

Only a few counts were recorded for this clone. A read error likely explains why the TCRdb protein, taken from a much larger clone, differs from this DNA's translation at residue 4; the protein shown is translated from the DNA. The chain combines TRDV2 with TRDJ2, with a weak D call TRDD3 (5 bases). Germline V gives CDR1 GEAIGNYY, CDR2 EKD. The CDR3 runs 14 residues. CDR3 DNA sequence: TGTGCCTGTGGCACCGGGGATTTGACAGCACAACTCTTCTTT. Translated: CACGTGDLTAQLFF.